The clone carrying this TCR beta chain showed up just a few times. Its antigen is unknown. Using its own MiXCR run on the RT-PCR reads, TCRdb lists one record per CDR3 protein. Of 450,000 to 550,000 distinct CDR3 sequences listed, about 25% were seen once; the top ten hold about 1.9%. The CDR3 loop spans 14 amino acids. V lost 4 bases and J 5 bases, leaving 15 bases between the germline ends. Germline V gives CDR1 SGHRS, CDR2 YFSETQ. The data originate from a study of response to subunit inactivated influenza vaccine. General study points: Each seasonal influenza vaccination recruits few new T cells, the authors suggested.

Sequenced here: CD4+ T cells sorted from PBMCs, sampled 5 to 6 days after vaccination. The chain combines TRBV5-1 with TRBJ2-5; possible D gene TRBD1, 6 bases. This TCR came from a middle-aged man who received an inactivated influenza vaccine. CDR3 in amino acids: CASSKQGMIETQYF. In nucleotides, the CDR3 is TGCGCCAGCAGCAAACAGGGTATGATCGAGACCCAGTACTTC.